The 25 T cell receptor beta chains below were found in one sample sequenced in a study of OX40 agonist ivuxolimab in advanced cancers. Sequencing used immunoSEQ multiplex PCR; TCRdb keeps in-frame clones, though not all of them. Among 79,000 or so clones listed, 75% to 85% were seen once. This specimen consisted of CD4+ or CD8+ T cells sorted from blood, obtained in a trial of the OX40 agonist ivuxolimab. These receptors all stem from an adult with an advanced solid tumor such as melanoma, head and neck, liver or kidney cancer.

This chain uses TRBV6-1 with TRBJ1-6, with TRBD1 matching 7 bases. Germline loops: CDR1 MNHNS, CDR2 SASEGT. The CDR3 spans 15 residues. The J segment lost 7 bases and the V segment lost 2 bases, leaving 5 bases of the junction unmatched. The CDR3 nucleotides are TGTGCCAGCAGTGAATCGAGACAGGGAAATTCACCCCTCCACTTT. Its protein product is CASSESRQGNSPLHF.

The rearrangement joins TRBV5-4 to TRBJ2-3, with D unresolved. Germline CDR1 reads SGHNT; CDR2 reads YYREEE (reference sequence). V lost 0 bases and J lost 6, with 8 bases in between. The CDR3 is made up of 13 amino acids. As DNA, the CDR3 is TGTGCCAGCAGCTTGGACCCCGCGGATACGCAGTATTTT. This gives the protein CASSLDPADTQYF.

This clone came up once. This rearrangement joins TRBV7-9 to TRBJ2-3; 8 bases are a match to TRBD1. Germline CDR1 reads SEHNR; CDR2 reads FQNEAQ (reference sequence). This CDR3 has 14 amino acids. V gave up 5 bases and J gave up 6 bases; unmatched junction bases: 7. CDR3 sequence: CASSTDRGGDTQYF. In DNA form, the CDR3 reads TGTGCCAGCAGCACCGACAGGGGTGGTGATACGCAGTATTTT. The whole variable domain, remainder taken from reference TRBV7-9 and TRBJ2-3, is DTGVSQNPRHKITKRGQNVTFRCDPISEHNRLYWYRQTLGQGPEFLTYFQNEAQLEKSRLLSDRFSAERPKGSFSTLEIQRTEQGDSAMYLCASSTDRGGDTQYFGPGTRLTVL.

This clone occurred once. V gene TRBV19 combines with J gene TRBJ2-3, with D perhaps TRBD1 (7 bases). With 6 bases removed from V and 5 bases from J, the gap between germline ends came to 15 bases. CDR1 is LNHDA, CDR2 SQIVND, per germline (reference sequence). This CDR3 region has 14 residues. Here the CDR3 DNA reads TGTGCCAGTAGCAAGGGGGCGCGGGAAGATACGCAGTATTTT. Translated, it gives CASSKGAREDTQYF.

The genes are TRBV7-2 and TRBJ1-6; 8 bases agree with TRBD1. CDR3 size: 14 residues. Germline CDR1 is SGHTA and CDR2 is FQGNSA. Trimming at V came to 5 bases and at J to 9 bases, leaving 6 bases not matched to a gene. CDR3 sequence (DNA): TGTGCCAGCAGCCAACAGGGGGATGCTTCACCCCTCCACTTT. Translating gives CASSQQGDASPLHF.

The chain combines TRBV6-5 with TRBJ2-2, with no clear D. The CDR3 totals 13 residues. The V end was cut by 6 bases, the J end by 1 base, with 6 bases between. Germline CDR1 is MNHEY and CDR2 is SVGAGI. CDR3 sequence (DNA): TGTGCCAGCAGACTAAAGAACACCGGGGAGCTGTTTTTT. It yields the protein CASRLKNTGELFF.

The chain links TRBV5-1 to TRBJ2-1; TRBD1 or TRBD2 may be the D gene (5 bases each). This CDR3 has 15 residues. Trimming shortened V by 3 bases and J by 3 bases, and 13 bases separated the two germline ends. Germline values: CDR1 SGHRS, CDR2 YFSETQ. Here the CDR3 reads CASSYPVGDYNEQFF. The CDR3 DNA is TGCGCCAGCAGCTACCCGGTGGGGGACTACAATGAGCAGTTCTTC.

The rearrangement joins TRBV7-6 to TRBJ2-3; D possibly corresponds to TRBD2 (5 bases). Germline V gene data show CDR1 as SGHVS and CDR2 as FNYEAQ. The V end was cut by 7 bases, the J end by 5 bases, with 16 bases between. The CDR3 has 14 residues. DNA for the CDR3: TGTGCCAGCACTTCCCGAGGGCAGCAAGATACGCAGTATTTT. It translates to CASTSRGQQDTQYF.

This rearrangement joins TRBV7-2 to TRBJ1-1; no definite D call. The V gene lost 0 bases and the J gene lost 7 bases, with 9 bases spanning the gap. Looked up from germline, CDR1 is SGHTA and CDR2 is FQGNSA. This CDR3 is built from 13 residues. In DNA, the CDR3 is TGTGCCAGCAGCTTAGCGCACGAGGGTGAAGCTTTCTTT. Translating it yields CASSLAHEGEAFF.

V is TRBV29-1 and J is TRBJ1-5, with a weak D call TRBD1 (5 bases). Looked up from germline, CDR1 is SQVTM and CDR2 is ANQGSEA. The CDR3 has 13 amino acids. Deletions cut 8 bases from V and 7 bases from J, with 18 bases between. CDR3 bases: TGCAGCTACTCCGGGGCCTTAGGGCAGCCCCAGCATTTT. Protein product: CSYSGALGQPQHF.

This sequence joins TRBV20-1 and TRBJ2-3; no firm D call. Trimming shortened V by 4 bases and J by 3 bases, and 5 bases separated the two germline ends. This CDR3 comprises 11 residues. CDR1 is DFQATT and CDR2 is SNEGSKA in the germline V gene (reference sequence). The CDR3 sequence is CSATPTDTQYF. CDR3 nucleotide sequence: TGCAGTGCTACCCCGACAGATACGCAGTATTTT.

This chain joins TRBV19 and TRBJ2-3, with TRBD2 as a possible D gene (6 bases). Trimming pared 2 bases from V and 2 bases from J, leaving 11 bases between. CDR1 and CDR2 (germline): LNHDA, SQIVND (reference sequence). CDR3 length equals 15 residues. The CDR3 is CASSISREPTDTQYF. The DNA of the CDR3 is TGTGCCAGTAGTATATCACGGGAGCCCACAGATACGCAGTATTTT.

The V call is TRBV7-2, the J call TRBJ2-7; either TRBD1 or TRBD2 may fit D (5 bases each). Germline-derived CDR1 and CDR2 are SGHTA and FQGNSA. This CDR3 is 13 amino acids long. V shed 5 bases and J shed 2 bases, with 10 bases lying between them. This CDR3 reads CASSPRDPYEQYF. CDR3 nucleotides: TGTGCCAGCAGCCCCCGGGACCCCTACGAGCAGTACTTC.

This chain connects TRBV30 to TRBJ1-1, with a tentative D call TRBD1 (5 bases). The CDR3 consists of 11 residues. Looked up from germline, CDR1 is GTSNPN and CDR2 is SVGIG (reference sequence). V lost 4 bases and J 7 bases, leaving 10 bases between the germline ends. CDR3 nucleotides: TGTGCCTGGAATAGGGGCCATGAAGCTTTCTTT. Amino acid sequence: CAWNRGHEAFF.

The chain uses TRBV14 and TRBJ1-4; D uncertain. V gave up 1 base and J gave up 0 bases, with 6 bases separating them. Germline V gene sequence: CDR1 SGHDN, CDR2 FVKESK. The CDR3 has 15 residues. CDR3 bases: TGTGCCAGCAGCCAAGTACGGACAACTAATGAAAAACTGTTTTTT. Its translation: CASSQVRTTNEKLFF.

In its sample, this clone was seen many times. The chain couples TRBV29-1 to TRBJ1-2; D unresolved. V lost 8 bases to trimming and J lost 0 bases, with 19 bases between them. This CDR3 has 15 amino acids. The V gene's germline CDR1 is SQVTM and CDR2 ANQGSEA. The CDR3 sequence is CSPCRWTGANYGYTF. As DNA, the CDR3 is TGCAGCCCCTGCCGATGGACGGGAGCTAACTATGGCTACACCTTC.

This chain joins TRBV10-3 and TRBJ2-1, with D perhaps matching TRBD1 or TRBD2 (5 bases each). In germline, CDR1 is ENHRY, CDR2 SYGVKD. The V and J ends lost 4 bases and 11 bases respectively, with 15 bases between them. The CDR3 length is 13 residues. The CDR3 nucleotides read TGTGCCATCAGTGGGGGGACCGGGTCCCAGCAGTTCTTC. Amino acid sequence: CAISGGTGSQQFF.

The sample holds a few counts of this clone. The rearrangement uses TRBV30 and TRBJ1-6, with 9 bases matching TRBD1. CDR1 and CDR2 from the germline V gene are GTSNPN and SVGIG (reference sequence). The CDR3 length is 14 residues. The trim removed 3 bases at V and 7 bases at J, leaving 4 bases unmatched. For the CDR3, the DNA is TGTGCCTGGAGCCCCGGGACAGGGAATTCACCCCTCCACTTT. Residues: CAWSPGTGNSPLHF.

This clone was observed a single time. The chain recombines TRBV10-2 with TRBJ1-1, with TRBD1 matching over 8 bases. Germline V gene sequence: CDR1 WSHSY, CDR2 SAAADI. Trimming at V came to 2 bases and at J to 1 base, leaving 9 bases not matched to a gene. CDR3 size: 17 residues. Here the CDR3 reads CASSEPTSGTGNTEAFF. In nucleotides, the CDR3 is TGCGCCAGCAGTGAGCCAACCTCCGGGACAGGGAACACTGAAGCTTTCTTT.

This chain connects TRBV21-1 to TRBJ1-3; TRBD1, as called in the table, went unchecked against the DNA. TRBV21-1 is a documented pseudogene. CDR3 size: 16 residues. The chain's CDR3 is CASSQDGRGLGNTIYF. The CDR3, as DNA: TGTGCCAGCAGCCAAGACGGCAGGGGGCTTGGAAACACCATATATTTT.

This sequence joins TRBV27 and TRBJ1-2, with D possibly matching TRBD1 (5 bases). Between the trimmed V and J ends, which lost 6 bases and 8 bases, there was a span of 25 bases. This CDR3 spans 16 amino acids. Germline-derived CDR1 and CDR2 are MNHEY and SMNVEV (reference sequence). The CDR3 protein is CASSRGGAPAIMGYTF. DNA for the CDR3: TGTGCCAGCAGCCGGGGAGGGGCGCCGGCGATTATGGGCTACACCTTC.

The chain links TRBV19 to TRBJ1-1; D is uncertain. Trimming left V 7 bases short and J 3 bases short, with 18 bases between. Germline V lookup: CDR1 LNHDA, CDR2 SQIVND (reference sequence). The CDR3 length is 15 residues. CDR3 amino acids: CASTPFATGDTEAFF. Written as DNA, the CDR3 is TGTGCCAGTACCCCTTTCGCGACTGGCGACACTGAAGCTTTCTTT. Looking up the rest from reference TRBV19 and TRBJ1-1 gives the full variable domain: DGGITQSPKYLFRKEGQNVTLSCEQNLNHDAMYWYRQDPGQGLRLIYYSQIVNDFQKGDIAEGYSVSREKKESFPLTVTSAQKNPTAFYLCASTPFATGDTEAFFGQGTRLTVV.

The chain links TRBV10-3 to TRBJ1-5; D not resolved. V was clipped by 4 bases and J by 4 bases, with 5 bases between them. Germline V CDR1 and CDR2: ENHRY, SYGVKD. The CDR3 contains 12 residues. The CDR3 reads CAISGPNQPQHF. Written as DNA, the CDR3 is TGTGCCATCAGTGGACCAAATCAGCCCCAGCATTTT.

This chain uses TRBV6-1 with TRBJ2-7, with 7 bases fitting TRBD1. The germline V gene encodes CDR1 MNHNS and CDR2 SASEGT. This CDR3 region has 14 residues. V dropped 4 bases and J dropped 0; count of bases not matched to a gene: 3. CDR3 bases: TGTGCCAGCAGTGCTGACAGGGTCTCCTACGAGCAGTACTTC. Encoded protein: CASSADRVSYEQYF.

The rearrangement joins TRBV7-2 to TRBJ2-5, with TRBD1 matching over 8 bases. There are 13 residues in the CDR3. V lost 6 bases, J lost 5 bases, and 5 bases stayed unmatched. The V gene's germline CDR1 is SGHTA and CDR2 FQGNSA. The CDR3 here is CASRPGGAETQYF. CDR3 in DNA: TGTGCCAGCAGACCAGGGGGCGCGGAGACCCAGTACTTC.